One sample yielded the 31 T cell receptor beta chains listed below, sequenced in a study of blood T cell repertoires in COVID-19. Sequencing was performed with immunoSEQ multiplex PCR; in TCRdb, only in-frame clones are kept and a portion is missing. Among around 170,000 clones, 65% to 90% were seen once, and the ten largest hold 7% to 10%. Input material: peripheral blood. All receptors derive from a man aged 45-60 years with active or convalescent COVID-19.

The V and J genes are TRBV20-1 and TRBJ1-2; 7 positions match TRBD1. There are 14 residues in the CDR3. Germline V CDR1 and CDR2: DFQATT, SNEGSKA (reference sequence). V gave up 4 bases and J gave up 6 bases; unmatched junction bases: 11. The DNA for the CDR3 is TGCAGTGCTACTGACAGGGTTGGGAAAAATGGCTACACCTTC. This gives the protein CSATDRVGKNGYTF.

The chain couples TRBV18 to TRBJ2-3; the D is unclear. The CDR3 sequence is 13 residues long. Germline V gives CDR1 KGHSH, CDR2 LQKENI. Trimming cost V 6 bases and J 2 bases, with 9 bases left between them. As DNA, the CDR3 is TGTGCCAGCTCTTTCCCTCCCACAGATACGCAGTATTTT. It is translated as CASSFPPTDTQYF.

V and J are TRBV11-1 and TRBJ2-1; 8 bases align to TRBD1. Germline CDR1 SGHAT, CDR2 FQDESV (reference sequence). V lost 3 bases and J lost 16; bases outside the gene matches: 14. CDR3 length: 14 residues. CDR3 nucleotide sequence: TGTGCCAGCAGCTTGAGACAGGGGCTATCCGAGGGATTCTTC. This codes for CASSLRQGLSEGFF.

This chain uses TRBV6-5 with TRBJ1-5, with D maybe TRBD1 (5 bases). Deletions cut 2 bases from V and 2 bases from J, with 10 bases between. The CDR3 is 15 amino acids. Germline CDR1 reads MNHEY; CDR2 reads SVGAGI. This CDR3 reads CASSYGREGNQPQHF. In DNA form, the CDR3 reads TGTGCCAGCAGTTACGGCAGGGAAGGCAATCAGCCCCAGCATTTT.

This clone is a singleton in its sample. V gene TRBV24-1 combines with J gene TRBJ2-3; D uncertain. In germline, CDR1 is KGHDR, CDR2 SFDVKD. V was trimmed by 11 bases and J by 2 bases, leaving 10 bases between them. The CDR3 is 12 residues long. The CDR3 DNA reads TGTGCCATCCAGATCGACACAGATACGCAGTATTTT. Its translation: CAIQIDTDTQYF.

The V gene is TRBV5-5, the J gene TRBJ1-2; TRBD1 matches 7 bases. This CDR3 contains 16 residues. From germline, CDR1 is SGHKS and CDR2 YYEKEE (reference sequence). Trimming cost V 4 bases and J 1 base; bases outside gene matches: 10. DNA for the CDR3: TGTGCCAGCAGCCTATGGACAGGATATTATAACTATGGCTACACCTTC. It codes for CASSLWTGYYNYGYTF.

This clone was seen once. The CDR3 loop reads CSVQGTYEQYF. DNA for the CDR3: TGCAGCGTACAGGGAACGTACGAGCAGTACTTC. This chain joins TRBV29-1 and TRBJ2-7; a possible D gene is TRBD1 (6 bases). The CDR3 length is 11 residues. V gave up 6 bases and J gave up 4 bases, with 10 bases separating them. CDR1 is SQVTM, CDR2 ANQGSEA, per germline.

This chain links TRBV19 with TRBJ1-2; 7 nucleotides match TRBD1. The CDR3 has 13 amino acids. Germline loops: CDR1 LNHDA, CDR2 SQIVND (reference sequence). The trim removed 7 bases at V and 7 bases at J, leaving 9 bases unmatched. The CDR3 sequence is CASTTGQQGGYTF. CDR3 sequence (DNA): TGTGCCAGTACTACGGGACAGCAGGGTGGCTACACCTTC. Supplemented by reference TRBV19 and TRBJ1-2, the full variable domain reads DGGITQSPKYLFRKEGQNVTLSCEQNLNHDAMYWYRQDPGQGLRLIYYSQIVNDFQKGDIAEGYSVSREKKESFPLTVTSAQKNPTAFYLCASTTGQQGGYTFGSGTRLTVV.

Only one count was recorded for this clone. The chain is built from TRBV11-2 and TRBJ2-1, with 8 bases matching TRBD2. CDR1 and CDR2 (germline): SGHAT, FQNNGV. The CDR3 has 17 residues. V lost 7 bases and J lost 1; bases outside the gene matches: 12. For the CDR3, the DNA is TGTGCCAGCATTCAAATGGGGCTAGCGGGTTCCTACAATGAGCAGTTCTTC. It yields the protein CASIQMGLAGSYNEQFF.

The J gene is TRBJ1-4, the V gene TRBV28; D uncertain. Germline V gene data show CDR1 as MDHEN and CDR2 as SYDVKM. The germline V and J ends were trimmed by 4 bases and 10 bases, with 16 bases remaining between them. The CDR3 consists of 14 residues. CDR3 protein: CASSSYGETGKLFF. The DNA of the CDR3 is TGTGCCAGCAGTTCCTACGGGGAGACGGGAAAACTGTTTTTT.

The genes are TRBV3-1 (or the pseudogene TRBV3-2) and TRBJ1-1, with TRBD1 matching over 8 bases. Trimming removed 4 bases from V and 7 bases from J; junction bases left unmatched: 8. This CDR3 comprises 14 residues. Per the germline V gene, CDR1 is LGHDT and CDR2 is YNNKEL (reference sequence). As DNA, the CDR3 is TGTGCCAGCAGCCGGGACAGGAGTTCGAATGAAGCTTTCTTT. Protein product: CASSRDRSSNEAFF.

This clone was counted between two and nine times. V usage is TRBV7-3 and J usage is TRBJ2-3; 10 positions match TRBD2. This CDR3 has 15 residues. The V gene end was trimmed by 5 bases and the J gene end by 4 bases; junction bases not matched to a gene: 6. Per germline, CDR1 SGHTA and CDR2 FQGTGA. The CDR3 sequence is CASSLAGEVADTQYF. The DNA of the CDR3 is TGTGCCAGCAGCCTAGCGGGGGAAGTGGCAGATACGCAGTATTTT.

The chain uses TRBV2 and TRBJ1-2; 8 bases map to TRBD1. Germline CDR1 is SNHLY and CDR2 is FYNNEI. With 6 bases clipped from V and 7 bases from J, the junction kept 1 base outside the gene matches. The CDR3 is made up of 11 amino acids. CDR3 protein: CASRTGAGYTF. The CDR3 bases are TGTGCCAGCAGGACAGGGGCTGGCTACACCTTC.

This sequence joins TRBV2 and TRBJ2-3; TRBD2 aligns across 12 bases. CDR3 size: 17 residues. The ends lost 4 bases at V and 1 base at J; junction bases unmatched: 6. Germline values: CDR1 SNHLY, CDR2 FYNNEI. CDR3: CASSGTSGNSGTDTQYF. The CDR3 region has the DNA TGTGCCAGCAGTGGGACTAGCGGGAACTCAGGCACAGATACGCAGTATTTT. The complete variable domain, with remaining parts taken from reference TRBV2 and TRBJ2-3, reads EPEVTQTPSHQVTQMGQEVILRCVPISNHLYFYWYRQILGQKVEFLVSFYNNEISEKSEIFDDQFSVERPDGSNFTLKIRSTKLEDSAMYFCASSGTSGNSGTDTQYFGPGTRLTVL.

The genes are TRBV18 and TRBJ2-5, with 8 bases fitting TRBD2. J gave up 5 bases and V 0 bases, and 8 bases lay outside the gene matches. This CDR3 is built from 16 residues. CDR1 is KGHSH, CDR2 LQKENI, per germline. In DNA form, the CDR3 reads TGTGCCAGCTCACCACCGTTCGGGGGGGCCGGGGAGACCCAGTACTTC. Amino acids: CASSPPFGGAGETQYF.

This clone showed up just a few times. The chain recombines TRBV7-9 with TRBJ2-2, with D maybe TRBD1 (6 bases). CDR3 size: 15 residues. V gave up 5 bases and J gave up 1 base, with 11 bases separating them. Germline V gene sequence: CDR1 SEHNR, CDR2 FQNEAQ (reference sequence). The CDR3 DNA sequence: TGTGCCAGCAGCCCCCGGACAGTGAACACCGGGGAGCTGTTTTTT. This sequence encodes CASSPRTVNTGELFF. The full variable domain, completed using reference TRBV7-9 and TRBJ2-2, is DTGVSQNPRHKITKRGQNVTFRCDPISEHNRLYWYRQTLGQGPEFLTYFQNEAQLEKSRLLSDRFSAERPKGSFSTLEIQRTEQGDSAMYLCASSPRTVNTGELFFGEGSRLTVL.

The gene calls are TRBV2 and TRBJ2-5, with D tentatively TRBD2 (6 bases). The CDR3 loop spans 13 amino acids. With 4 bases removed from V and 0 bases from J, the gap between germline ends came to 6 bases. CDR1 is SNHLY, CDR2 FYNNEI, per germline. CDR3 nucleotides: TGTGCCAGCAGTGGGGACTACCAAGAGACCCAGTACTTC. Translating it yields CASSGDYQETQYF.

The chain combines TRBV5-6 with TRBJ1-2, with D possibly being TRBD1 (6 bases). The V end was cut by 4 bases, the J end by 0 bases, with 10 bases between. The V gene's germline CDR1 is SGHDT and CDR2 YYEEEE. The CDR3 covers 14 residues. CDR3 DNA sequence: TGTGCCAGCAGCAGACAGGAGACTAACTATGGCTACACCTTC. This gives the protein CASSRQETNYGYTF.

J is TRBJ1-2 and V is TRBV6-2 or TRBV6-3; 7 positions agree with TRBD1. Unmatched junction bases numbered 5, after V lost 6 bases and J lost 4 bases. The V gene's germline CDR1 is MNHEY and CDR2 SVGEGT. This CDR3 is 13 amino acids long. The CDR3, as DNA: TGTGCCAGCAGCCAAGGGGGCTTCTATGGCTACACCTTC. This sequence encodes CASSQGGFYGYTF.

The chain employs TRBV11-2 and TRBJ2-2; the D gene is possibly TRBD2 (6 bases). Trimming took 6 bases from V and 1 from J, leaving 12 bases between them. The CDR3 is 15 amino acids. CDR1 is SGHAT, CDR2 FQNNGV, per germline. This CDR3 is CASSSGVLNTGELFF. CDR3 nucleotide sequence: TGTGCCAGCAGTTCGGGGGTACTGAACACCGGGGAGCTGTTTTTT.

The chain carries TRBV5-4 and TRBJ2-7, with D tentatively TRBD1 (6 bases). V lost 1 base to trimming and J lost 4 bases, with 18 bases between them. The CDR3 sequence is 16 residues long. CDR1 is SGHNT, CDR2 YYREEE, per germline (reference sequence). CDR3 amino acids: CASSLLIAGAGYEQYF. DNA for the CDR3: TGTGCCAGCAGCTTGCTGATTGCAGGGGCAGGGTACGAGCAGTACTTC.

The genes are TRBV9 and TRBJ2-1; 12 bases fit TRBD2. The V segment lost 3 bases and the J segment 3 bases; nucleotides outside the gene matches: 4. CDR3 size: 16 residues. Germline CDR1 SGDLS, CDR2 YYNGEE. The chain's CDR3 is CASSALAGGYYNEQFF. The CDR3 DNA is TGTGCCAGCAGCGCCCTAGCGGGAGGGTACTACAATGAGCAGTTCTTC.

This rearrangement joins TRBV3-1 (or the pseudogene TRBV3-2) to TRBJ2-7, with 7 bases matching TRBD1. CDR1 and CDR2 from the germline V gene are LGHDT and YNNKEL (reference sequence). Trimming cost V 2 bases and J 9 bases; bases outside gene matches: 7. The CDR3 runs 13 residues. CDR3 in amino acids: CASSQNRQGVQYF. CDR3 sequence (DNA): TGTGCCAGCAGCCAAAATCGCCAGGGGGTGCAGTACTTC.

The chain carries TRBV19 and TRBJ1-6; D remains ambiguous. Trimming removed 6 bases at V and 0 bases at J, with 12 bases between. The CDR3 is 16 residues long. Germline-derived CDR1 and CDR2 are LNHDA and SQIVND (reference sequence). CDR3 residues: CASSATGSSYNSPLHF. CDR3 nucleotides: TGTGCCAGTAGCGCCACGGGGAGCTCCTATAATTCACCCCTCCACTTT.

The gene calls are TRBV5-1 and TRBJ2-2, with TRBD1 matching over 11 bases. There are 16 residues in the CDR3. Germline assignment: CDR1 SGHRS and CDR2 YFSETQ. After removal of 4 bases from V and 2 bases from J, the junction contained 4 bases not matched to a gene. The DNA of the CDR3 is TGCGCCAGCAGCGATGGACAGGGGGCAAACACCGGGGAGCTGTTTTTT. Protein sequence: CASSDGQGANTGELFF.

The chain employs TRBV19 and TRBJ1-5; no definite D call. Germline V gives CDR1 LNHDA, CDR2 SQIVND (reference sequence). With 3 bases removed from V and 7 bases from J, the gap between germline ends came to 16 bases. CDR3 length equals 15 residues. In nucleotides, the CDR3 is TGTGCCAGTAGTATTCCGCAGGCCTTGTGGCAGCCCCAGCATTTT. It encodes CASSIPQALWQPQHF.

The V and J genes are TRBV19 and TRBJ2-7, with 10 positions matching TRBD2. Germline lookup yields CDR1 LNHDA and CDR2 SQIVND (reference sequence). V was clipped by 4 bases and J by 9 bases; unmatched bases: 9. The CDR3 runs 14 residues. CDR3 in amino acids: CASSRTAGGHGQYF. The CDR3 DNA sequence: TGTGCCAGTAGTAGAACAGCGGGGGGGCACGGGCAGTACTTC.

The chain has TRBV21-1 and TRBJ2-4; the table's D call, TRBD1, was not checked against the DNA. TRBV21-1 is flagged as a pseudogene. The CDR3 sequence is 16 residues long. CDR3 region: CASSKLRDRGLRIQYF. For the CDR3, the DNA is TGTGCCAGCAGCAAATTGCGGGACAGGGGGCTTCGCATTCAGTACTTC.

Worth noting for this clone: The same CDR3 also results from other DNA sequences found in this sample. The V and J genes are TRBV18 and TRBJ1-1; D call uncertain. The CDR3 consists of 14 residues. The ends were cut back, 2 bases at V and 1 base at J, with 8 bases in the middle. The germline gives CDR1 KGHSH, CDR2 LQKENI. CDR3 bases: TGTGCCAGCTCACCAGGACTTCAGAACACTGAAGCTTTCTTT. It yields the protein CASSPGLQNTEAFF.

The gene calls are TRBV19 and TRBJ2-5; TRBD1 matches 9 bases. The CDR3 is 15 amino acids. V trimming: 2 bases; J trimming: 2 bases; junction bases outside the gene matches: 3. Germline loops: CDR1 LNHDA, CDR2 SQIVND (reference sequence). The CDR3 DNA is TGTGCCAGTAGTATAATGGGGACAGGGCAAGAGACCCAGTACTTC. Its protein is CASSIMGTGQETQYF.

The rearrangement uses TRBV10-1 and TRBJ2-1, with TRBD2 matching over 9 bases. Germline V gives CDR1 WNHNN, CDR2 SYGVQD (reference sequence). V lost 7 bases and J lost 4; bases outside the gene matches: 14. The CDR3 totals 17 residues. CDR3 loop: CASINQLAGTPYNEQFF. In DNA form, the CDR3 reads TGCGCCAGCATCAACCAACTAGCGGGTACCCCTTACAATGAGCAGTTCTTC.